The rows below give T cell receptor beta chains drawn from one sample of a study of blood T cell repertoires in COVID-19. TCRdb keeps only in-frame clones here, not all; method: immunoSEQ multiplex PCR. The sample includes 250,000 or so clones, approximately 90% of them seen just once. The sequencing input was peripheral blood. Receptor source: a woman in her 40s who had recovered from COVID-19. Both conserved end residues are part of each CDR3. The order of the fields is D gene, clone size, J gene, V gene, CDR3 protein, CDR3 DNA. A D gene is named only where the DNA matches it firmly. Size tells how often a clone was seen (once, few, many) or the class of an expanded clone, and some rows leave it out.

TRBD1 | . | TRBJ1-3 | TRBV7-2 | CASSHGGRGSGNTIYF | TGTGCCAGCAGCCATGGGGGCAGGGGGAGTGGAAACACCATATATTTT
TRBD1 | . | TRBJ2-6 | TRBV9 | CASSVGAGGTSGANVLTF | TGTGCCAGCAGCGTAGGGGCAGGGGGTACCTCTGGGGCCAACGTCCTGACTTTC
TRBD2 | . | TRBJ2-5 | TRBV24-1 | CATSAGRGYQETQYF | TGTGCCACCAGTGCGGGGAGGGGCTACCAAGAGACCCAGTACTTC
. | . | TRBJ2-3 | TRBV7-8 | CASSLVDGSPDTQYF | TGTGCCAGCAGCTTAGTAGACGGGAGCCCAGATACGCAGTATTTT
TRBD1 | . | TRBJ2-1 | TRBV7-2 | CASSSDRGRGNEQFF | TGTGCCAGCAGCTCCGACAGGGGACGGGGAAATGAGCAGTTCTTC
. | . | TRBJ2-5 | TRBV5-1 | CASRSSPGETQYF | TGCGCCAGCAGGTCCTCCCCGGGGGAGACCCAGTACTTC
TRBD2 | . | TRBJ2-1 | TRBV7-9 | CASSLRGDQSGLPYNEQFF | TGTGCCAGCAGCTTACGCGGGGACCAATCGGGACTACCATACAATGAGCAGTTCTTC
TRBD2 | once | TRBJ2-5 | TRBV6-2/TRBV6-3 | CASSYGTSGRGETQYF | TGTGCCAGCAGTTACGGGACTAGCGGGAGAGGGGAGACCCAGTACTTC
TRBD2 | . | TRBJ2-7 | TRBV7-6 | CASSLSRLAGRSYEQYF | TGTGCCAGCAGCCTATCGAGACTAGCGGGACGATCCTACGAGCAGTACTTC
TRBD1 | few | TRBJ1-3 | TRBV9 | CASSAPGTGGHTIYF | TGTGCCAGCAGCGCCCCCGGGACAGGGGGCCACACCATATATTTT
. | . | TRBJ2-6 | TRBV19 | CASTTAGAEGANVLTF | TGTGCCAGTACTACGGCGGGGGCGGAGGGGGCCAACGTCCTGACTTTC
. | . | TRBJ1-2 | TRBV15 | CATSGGGGYGYTF | TGTGCCACCAGCGGGGGGGGCGGCTATGGCTACACCTTC
. | . | TRBJ1-1 | TRBV7-2 | CASAQGPGTEAFF | TGTGCCAGTGCGCAGGGTCCCGGCACTGAAGCTTTCTTT
. | few | TRBJ2-1 | TRBV5-8 | CASSRARGQFF | TGTGCCAGCAGCCGCGCCCGTGGGCAGTTCTTC
. | . | TRBJ2-2 | TRBV10-3 | CAISPRRLGDTGELFF | TGTGCCATCAGCCCCCGAAGGCTCGGGGACACCGGGGAGCTGTTTTTT
TRBD1 | once | TRBJ1-4 | TRBV7-2 | CASSTGQGREKLFF | TGTGCCAGCAGCACGGGACAGGGGAGGGAAAAACTGTTTTTT
. | . | TRBJ2-1 | TRBV2 | CASSPVGVVGNEQFF | TGTGCCAGCAGCCCAGTCGGGGTTGTTGGGAATGAGCAGTTCTTC
TRBD1 | . | TRBJ1-4 | TRBV4-1 | CASSQDGTGDEKLFF | TGCGCCAGCAGCCAAGATGGGACAGGGGATGAAAAACTGTTTTTT
. | . | TRBJ1-2 | TRBV5-6 | CASSLGGRGSYGYTF | TGTGCCAGCAGCTTGGGGGGCAGGGGTTCCTATGGCTACACCTTC
TRBD1 | . | TRBJ1-5 | TRBV4-3 | CASSQDLRGGNQPQHF | TGCGCCAGCAGCCAAGATCTCAGGGGGGGCAATCAGCCCCAGCATTTT
TRBD2 | . | TRBJ2-1 | TRBV6-2/TRBV6-3 | CASSYGRLAGTNEQFF | TGTGCCAGCAGTTACGGGCGCCTAGCGGGCACCAATGAGCAGTTCTTC
TRBD1 | . | TRBJ1-2 | TRBV5-4 | CASSRPGQNYGYTF | TGTGCCAGCAGCCGCCCGGGACAGAACTATGGCTACACCTTC
. | . | TRBJ1-1 | TRBV27 | CASRIQGNTEAFF | TGTGCCAGCAGAATTCAGGGGAACACTGAAGCTTTCTTT
. | . | TRBJ2-1 | TRBV11-1 | CASTLTGDEQFF | TGTGCCAGCACCCTTACGGGGGATGAGCAGTTCTTC
. | once | TRBJ1-6 | TRBV4-1 | CASSQPGGLRALHF | TGCGCCAGCAGCCAACCGGGGGGCCTCAGGGCCCTCCACTTT
. | . | TRBJ1-1 | TRBV7-6 | CASSRDPGGNTEAFF | TGTGCCAGCAGCCGGGACCCGGGAGGGAACACTGAAGCTTTCTTT
. | . | TRBJ1-4 | TRBV28 | CASSPPHAEKLFF | TGTGCCAGCAGTCCCCCCCATGCGGAAAAACTGTTTTTT
. | few | TRBJ2-7 | TRBV4-2 | CASSQDGEAGFYEQYF | TGTGCCAGCAGCCAAGATGGAGAGGCCGGGTTTTACGAGCAGTACTTC
. | . | TRBJ1-3 | TRBV6-5 | CASSYSNSHSGNTIYF | TGTGCCAGCAGTTACTCGAACAGCCACTCTGGAAACACCATATATTTT